This T cell receptor beta chain stems from a study of blood T cell repertoires in COVID-19. At the level of the study: Spain, Italy and the United States supplied samples that represented acute and convalescent COVID-19.

Here immunoSEQ multiplex PCR was the method, and the copy in TCRdb shows in-frame clones only, minus some. The sample comprises about 190,000 clones, 76% of which are singletons, and 17% rests with the top ten. V lost 2 bases and J lost 7, with 14 bases in between. This CDR3 is built from 14 residues. Germline V CDR1 and CDR2: MDHEN, SYDVKM. The rearrangement uses TRBV28 and TRBJ1-2; no clear D gene. Sequenced material: PBMCs or T cells enriched from blood (not recorded which). This TCR came from a woman between 50 and 59 years old with acute COVID-19. The CDR3 is CASSLPRSNSGYTF. The CDR3 nucleotides are TGTGCCAGCAGTTTACCTCGTTCGAACAGTGGCTACACCTTC.